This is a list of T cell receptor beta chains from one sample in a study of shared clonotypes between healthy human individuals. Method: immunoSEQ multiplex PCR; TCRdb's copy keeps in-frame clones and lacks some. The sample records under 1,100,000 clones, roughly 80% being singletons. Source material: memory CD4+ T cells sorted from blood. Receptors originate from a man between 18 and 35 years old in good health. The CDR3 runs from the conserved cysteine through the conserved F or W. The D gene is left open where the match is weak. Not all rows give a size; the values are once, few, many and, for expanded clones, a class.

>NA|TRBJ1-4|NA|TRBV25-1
CASSESRGPREKLFF
TGTGCCAGCAGTGAATCCCGGGGGCCTCGTGAAAAACTGTTTTTT
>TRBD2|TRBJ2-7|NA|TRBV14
CASSQGLAGPYEQYF
TGTGCCAGCAGCCAGGGACTAGCGGGACCCTACGAGCAGTACTTC
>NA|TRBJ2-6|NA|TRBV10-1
CASSTRSSGANVLTF
TGCGCCAGCAGTACAAGGAGCTCTGGGGCCAACGTCCTGACTTTC
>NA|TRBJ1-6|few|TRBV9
CASDSGTSSPLHF
TGTGCCAGCGATTCCGGGACTTCTTCACCCCTCCACTTT
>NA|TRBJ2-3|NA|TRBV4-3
CASSQDRAGDTQYF
TGCGCCAGCAGCCAAGACAGGGCCGGAGATACGCAGTATTTT
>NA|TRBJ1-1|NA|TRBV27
CASSFLQGEAFF
TGTGCCAGCAGTTTCCTTCAAGGGGAAGCTTTCTTT
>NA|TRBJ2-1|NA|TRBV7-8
CASSPDRGEQFF
TGTGCCAGCAGCCCCGACCGTGGTGAGCAGTTCTTC
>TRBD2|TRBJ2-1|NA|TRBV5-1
CASSLAVSGGVYNEQFF
TGCGCCAGCAGCTTGGCGGTGAGCGGGGGGGTTTACAATGAGCAGTTCTTC
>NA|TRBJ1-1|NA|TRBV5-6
CASSLAGVQVEAFF
TGTGCCAGCAGCTTGGCCGGAGTACAGGTTGAAGCTTTCTTT
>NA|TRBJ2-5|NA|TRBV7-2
CASSLVVGGETQYF
TGTGCCAGCAGCTTAGTTGTCGGTGGAGAGACCCAGTACTTC
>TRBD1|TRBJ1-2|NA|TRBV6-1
CASSDISTGGIYYGYTF
TGTGCCAGCAGTGATATTTCGACAGGGGGGATTTACTATGGCTACACCTTC
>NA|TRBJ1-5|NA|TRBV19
CASSIQENQPQHF
TGTGCCAGTAGTATACAGGAAAATCAGCCCCAGCATTTT
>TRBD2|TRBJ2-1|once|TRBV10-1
CASSLGTSGRIDNEQFF
TGCGCCAGCAGTTTGGGGACTAGCGGGAGGATAGACAATGAGCAGTTCTTC
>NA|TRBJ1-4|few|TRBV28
CASSFPLGGLGEKLFF
TGTGCCAGCAGTTTCCCATTAGGGGGGCTTGGGGAAAAACTGTTTTTT
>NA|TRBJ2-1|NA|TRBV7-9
CASSLGQGQGEQFF
TGTGCCAGCAGCTTAGGGCAGGGGCAGGGTGAGCAGTTCTTC
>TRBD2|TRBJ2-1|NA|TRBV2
CASSEDIGLAGEQFF
TGTGCCAGCAGTGAAGATATCGGACTAGCGGGTGAGCAGTTCTTC
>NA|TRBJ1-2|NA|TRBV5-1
CASSLRDLYGYTF
TGCGCCAGCAGCCTGAGGGACCTCTATGGCTACACCTTC
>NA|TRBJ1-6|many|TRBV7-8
CASSLEGIGTRLSPLHF
TGTGCCAGCAGCTTAGAGGGGATAGGGACAAGGCTTTCACCCCTCCACTTT
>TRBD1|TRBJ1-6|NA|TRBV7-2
CASSNDRGGSPLHF
TGTGCCAGCAGCAACGACAGGGGAGGTTCACCCCTCCACTTT
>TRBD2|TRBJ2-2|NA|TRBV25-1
CASSGTGTSGSWTGELFF
TGTGCCAGCAGTGGGACCGGGACTAGCGGGAGTTGGACCGGGGAGCTGTTTTTT
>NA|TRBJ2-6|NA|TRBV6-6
CASSYGQGSGANVLTF
TGTGCCAGCAGTTATGGTCAGGGCTCTGGGGCCAACGTCCTGACTTTC
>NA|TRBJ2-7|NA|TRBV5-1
CASSPPAYEQYF
TGCGCCAGCAGCCCCCCAGCCTACGAGCAGTACTTC
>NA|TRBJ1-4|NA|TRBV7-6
CASTPSRTAGEKLFF
TGTGCCAGCACCCCAAGTAGAACAGCAGGCGAAAAACTGTTTTTT
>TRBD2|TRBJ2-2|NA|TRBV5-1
CASSPWEGWNTGELFF
TGCGCCAGCAGCCCCTGGGAGGGATGGAACACCGGGGAGCTATTTTTT
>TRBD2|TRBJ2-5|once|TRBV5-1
CASSQTSGGYQETQYF
TGCGCCAGCAGCCAGACTAGCGGGGGGTACCAAGAGACCCAGTACTTC
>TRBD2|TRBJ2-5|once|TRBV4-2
CASSPEGGLQRETQYF
TGTGCCAGCAGCCCTGAGGGAGGGCTCCAGCGGGAGACCCAGTACTTC
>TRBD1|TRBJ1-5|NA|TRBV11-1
CASSSGQGHQPQHF
TGTGCCAGCAGCTCAGGACAGGGGCATCAGCCCCAGCATTTT
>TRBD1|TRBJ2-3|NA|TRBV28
CASSFGTGKAPRADTQYF
TGTGCCAGCAGTTTCGGGACAGGGAAAGCCCCCAGGGCAGATACGCAGTATTTT
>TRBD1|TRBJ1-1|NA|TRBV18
CASSLQDRGGTEAFF
TGTGCCAGCTCACTACAGGACAGGGGGGGCACTGAAGCTTTCTTT
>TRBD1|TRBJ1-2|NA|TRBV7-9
CASSPTGTVTNYGYTF
TGTGCCAGCAGCCCGACCGGGACAGTGACTAACTATGGCTACACCTTC
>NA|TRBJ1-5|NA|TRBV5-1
CASSLGDATGNQPQHF
TGCGCCAGCAGCTTAGGGGACGCCACAGGGAATCAGCCCCAGCATTTT
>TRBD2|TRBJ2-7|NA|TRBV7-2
CASSLMTSETYEQYF
TGTGCCAGCAGCTTAATGACTAGCGAGACTTACGAGCAGTACTTC
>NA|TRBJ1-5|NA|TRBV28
CASSIGSANQPQHF
TGTGCCAGCAGCATAGGATCAGCCAATCAGCCCCAGCATTTT
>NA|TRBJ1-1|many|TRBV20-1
CSVPRAEAFF
TGCAGTGTCCCAAGGGCTGAAGCTTTCTTT
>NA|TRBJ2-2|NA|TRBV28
CATRGRGSPGGELFF
TGTGCCACCAGAGGTCGGGGGTCCCCCGGCGGGGAGCTGTTTTTT
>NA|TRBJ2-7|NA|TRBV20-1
CSARDTYEQYF
TGCAGTGCTAGAGATACCTACGAGCAGTACTTC
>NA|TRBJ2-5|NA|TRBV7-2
CASSSLPGTQETQYF
TGTGCCAGCAGCTCCCTCCCTGGGACCCAAGAGACCCAGTACTTC
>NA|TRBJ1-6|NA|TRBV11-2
CATSGRSNSPLHF
TGTGCCACCTCAGGGAGGTCTAATTCACCCCTCCACTTT
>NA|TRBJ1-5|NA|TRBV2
CASSVYGTNQPQHF
TGTGCCAGCAGTGTATACGGGACAAATCAGCCCCAGCATTTT
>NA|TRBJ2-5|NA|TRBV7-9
CASSEAGQKETQYF
TGTGCCAGCAGCGAAGCGGGACAGAAAGAGACCCAGTACTTC
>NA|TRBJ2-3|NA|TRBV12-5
CASGKGEGPGTQYF
TGTGCTAGTGGTAAGGGGGAGGGTCCTGGTACGCAGTATTTT